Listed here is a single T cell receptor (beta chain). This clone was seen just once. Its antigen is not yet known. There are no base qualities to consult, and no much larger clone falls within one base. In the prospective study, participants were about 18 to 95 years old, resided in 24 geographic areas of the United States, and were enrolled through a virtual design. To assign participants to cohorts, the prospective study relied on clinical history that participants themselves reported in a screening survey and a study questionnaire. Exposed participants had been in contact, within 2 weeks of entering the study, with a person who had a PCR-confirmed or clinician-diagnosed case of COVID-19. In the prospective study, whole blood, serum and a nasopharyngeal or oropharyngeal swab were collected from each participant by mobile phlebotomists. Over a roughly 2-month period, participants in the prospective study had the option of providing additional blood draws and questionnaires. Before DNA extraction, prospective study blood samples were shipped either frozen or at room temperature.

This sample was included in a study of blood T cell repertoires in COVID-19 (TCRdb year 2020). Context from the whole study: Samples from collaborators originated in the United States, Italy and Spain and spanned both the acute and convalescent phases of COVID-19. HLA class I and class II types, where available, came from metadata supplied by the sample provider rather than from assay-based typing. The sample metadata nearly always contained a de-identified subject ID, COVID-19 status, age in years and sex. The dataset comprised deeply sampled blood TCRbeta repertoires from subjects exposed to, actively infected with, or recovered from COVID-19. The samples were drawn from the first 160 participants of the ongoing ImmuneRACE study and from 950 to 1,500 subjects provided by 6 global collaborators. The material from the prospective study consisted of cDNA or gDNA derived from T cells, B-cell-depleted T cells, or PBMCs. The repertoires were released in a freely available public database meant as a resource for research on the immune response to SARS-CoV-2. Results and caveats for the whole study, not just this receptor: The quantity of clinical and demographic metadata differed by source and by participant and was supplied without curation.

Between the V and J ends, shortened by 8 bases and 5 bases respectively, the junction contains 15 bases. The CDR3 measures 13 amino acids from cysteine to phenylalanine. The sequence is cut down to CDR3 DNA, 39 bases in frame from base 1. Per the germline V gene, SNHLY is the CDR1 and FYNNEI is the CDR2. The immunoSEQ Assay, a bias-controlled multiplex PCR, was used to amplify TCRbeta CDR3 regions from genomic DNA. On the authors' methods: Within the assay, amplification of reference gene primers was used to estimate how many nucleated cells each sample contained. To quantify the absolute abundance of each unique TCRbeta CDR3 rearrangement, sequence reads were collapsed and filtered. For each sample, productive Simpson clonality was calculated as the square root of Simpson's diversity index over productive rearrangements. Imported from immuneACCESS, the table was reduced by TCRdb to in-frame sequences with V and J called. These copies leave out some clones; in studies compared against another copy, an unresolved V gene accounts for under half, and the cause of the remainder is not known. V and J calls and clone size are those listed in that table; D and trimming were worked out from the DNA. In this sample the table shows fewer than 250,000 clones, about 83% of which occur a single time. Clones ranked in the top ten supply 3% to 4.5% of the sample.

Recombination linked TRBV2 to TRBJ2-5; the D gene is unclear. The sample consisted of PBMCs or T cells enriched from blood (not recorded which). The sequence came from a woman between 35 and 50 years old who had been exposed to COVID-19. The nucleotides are TGTGCCAGCTTCCACGAGTCGGAGGAGACCCAGTACTTC. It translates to CASFHESEETQYF.